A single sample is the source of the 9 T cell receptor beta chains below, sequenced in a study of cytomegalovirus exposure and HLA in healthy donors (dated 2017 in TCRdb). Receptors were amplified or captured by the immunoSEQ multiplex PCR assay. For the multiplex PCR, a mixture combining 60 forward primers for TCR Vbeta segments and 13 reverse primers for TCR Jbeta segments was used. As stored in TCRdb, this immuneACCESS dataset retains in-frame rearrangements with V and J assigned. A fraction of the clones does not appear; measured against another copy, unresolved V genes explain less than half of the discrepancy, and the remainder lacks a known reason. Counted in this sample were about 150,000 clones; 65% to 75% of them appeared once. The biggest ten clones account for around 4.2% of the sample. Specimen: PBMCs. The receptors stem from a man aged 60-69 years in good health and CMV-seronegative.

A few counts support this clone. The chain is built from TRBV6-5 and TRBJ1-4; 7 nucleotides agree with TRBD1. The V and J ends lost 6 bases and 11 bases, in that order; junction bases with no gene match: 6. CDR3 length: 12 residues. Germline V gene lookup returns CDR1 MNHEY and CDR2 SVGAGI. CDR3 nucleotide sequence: TGTGCCAGCAGCCCGGGACAGTCCAAACTGTTTTTT. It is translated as CASSPGQSKLFF.

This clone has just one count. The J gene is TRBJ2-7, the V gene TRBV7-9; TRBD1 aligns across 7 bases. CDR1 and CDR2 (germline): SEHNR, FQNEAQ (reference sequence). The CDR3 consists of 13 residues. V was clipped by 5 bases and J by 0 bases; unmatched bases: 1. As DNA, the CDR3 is TGTGCCAGCAGCCGGGACAGCTCCTACGAGCAGTACTTC. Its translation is CASSRDSSYEQYF.

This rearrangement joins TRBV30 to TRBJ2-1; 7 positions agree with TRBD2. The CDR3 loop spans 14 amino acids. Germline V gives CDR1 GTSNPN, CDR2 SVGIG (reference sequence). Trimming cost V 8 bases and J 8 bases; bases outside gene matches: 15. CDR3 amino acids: CAITVAGDGDEQFF. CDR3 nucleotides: TGTGCCATCACGGTCGCGGGAGATGGCGATGAGCAGTTCTTC.

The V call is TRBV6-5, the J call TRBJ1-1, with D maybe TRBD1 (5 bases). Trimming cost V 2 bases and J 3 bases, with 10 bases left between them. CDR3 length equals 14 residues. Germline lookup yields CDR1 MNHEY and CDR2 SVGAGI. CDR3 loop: CASSYRQFDTEAFF. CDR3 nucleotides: TGTGCCAGCAGTTACCGACAGTTCGACACTGAAGCTTTCTTT.

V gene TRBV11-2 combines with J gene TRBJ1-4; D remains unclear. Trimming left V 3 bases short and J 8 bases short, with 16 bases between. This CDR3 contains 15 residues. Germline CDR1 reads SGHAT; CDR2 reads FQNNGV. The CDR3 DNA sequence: TGTGCCAGCAGCTTTCTCCGGGGATCGGGGGAAAAACTGTTTTTT. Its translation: CASSFLRGSGEKLFF.

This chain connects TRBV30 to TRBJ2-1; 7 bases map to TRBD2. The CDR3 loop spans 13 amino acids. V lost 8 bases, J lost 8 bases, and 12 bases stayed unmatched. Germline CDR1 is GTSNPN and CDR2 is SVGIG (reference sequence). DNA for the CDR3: TGTGCCGGAACAATTCGACTAGCCTATGAGCAGTTCTTC. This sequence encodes CAGTIRLAYEQFF.

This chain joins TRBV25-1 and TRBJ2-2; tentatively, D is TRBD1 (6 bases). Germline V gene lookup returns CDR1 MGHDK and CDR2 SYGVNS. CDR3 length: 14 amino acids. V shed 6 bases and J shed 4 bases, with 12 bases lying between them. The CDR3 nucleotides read TGTGCCAGCAGGGAGACAGGATCCACCGGGGAGCTGTTTTTT. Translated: CASRETGSTGELFF.

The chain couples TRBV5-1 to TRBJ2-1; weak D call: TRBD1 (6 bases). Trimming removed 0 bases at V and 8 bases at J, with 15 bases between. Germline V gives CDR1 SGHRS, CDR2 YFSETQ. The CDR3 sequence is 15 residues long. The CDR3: CASSLVAGEVDEQFF. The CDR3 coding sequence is TGCGCCAGCAGCTTGGTGGCAGGGGAAGTTGATGAGCAGTTCTTC.

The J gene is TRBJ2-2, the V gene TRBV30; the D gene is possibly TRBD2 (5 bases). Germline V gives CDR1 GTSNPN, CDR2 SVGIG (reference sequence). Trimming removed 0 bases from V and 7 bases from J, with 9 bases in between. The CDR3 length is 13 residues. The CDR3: CAWSVLGNGELFF. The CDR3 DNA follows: TGTGCCTGGAGTGTACTAGGGAACGGGGAGCTGTTTTTT.